This is a list of T cell receptor beta chains from one sample in a study of blood T cells in healthy people across ages. TCRdb re-called the 5' RACE reads through MiXCR, storing one row per CDR3 protein. The table has around 990,000 distinct CDR3 sequences, roughly two fifths seen once. The sequencing sample was made of blood. The receptors stem from a man aged 18-30 years in good health. The CDR3 runs from the conserved cysteine through the conserved F or W. Each record gives: J gene, D gene, clone size, V gene, CDR3 length, CDR3 DNA, CDR3 protein. A D gene is named only where the DNA matches it firmly. The size of a clone is reported for some rows only, either as once, few or many, or as a class for expanded clones.

TRBJ1-1 . . TRBV4-3 16 TGCGCCAGCAGCCAAGAAGGGCAGGGCCTGAACACTGAAGCTTTCTTT CASSQEGQGLNTEAFF
TRBJ2-5 . . TRBV27 14 TGTGCCAGCAGTCGGGGGTTAAAAGGGGAGACCCAGTACTTC CASSRGLKGETQYF
TRBJ2-7 . once TRBV7-3 14 TGTGCCAGCAGCGCCAGGGTAGGTTACAATGAGCAGTACTTC CASSARVGYNEQYF
TRBJ1-1 . many TRBV6-5 13 TGTGCCAGCAGTTACTTGGGGAACACTGAAGCTTTCTTT CASSYLGNTEAFF
TRBJ2-1 . many TRBV4-2 16 TGTGCCAGCAGCCAAGAAGCTAGTGGATCCTTCAATGAGCAGTTCTTC CASSQEASGSFNEQFF
TRBJ2-1 TRBD2 . TRBV5-1 13 TGCGCCAGCAGCTACGGACTAGACAAGGAGCAGTTCTTC CASSYGLDKEQFF
TRBJ2-1 TRBD2 many TRBV6-4 14 TGTGCCAGCAGTGTGGGGACTAGCTACAATGAGCAGTTCTTC CASSVGTSYNEQFF
TRBJ2-1 . . TRBV7-9 14 TGTGCCAGCAGCGTAAGGGGGGCCTACAATGAGCAGTTCTTC CASSVRGAYNEQFF
TRBJ1-5 . few TRBV6-6 13 TGTGCCAGCGGCCGAAGAACCAATCAGCCCCAGCATTTT CASGRRTNQPQHF
TRBJ2-6 TRBD2 once TRBV28 18 TGTGCCAGCAGACTAGCGGGGGGCTATTTCTCTGGGGCCAACGTCCCGACTTTC CASRLAGGYFSGANVPTF
TRBJ1-1 . . TRBV7-2 15 TGTGCCAGCAGCGCCACCACCACCGTAGGAACTGAAGCTTTCTTT CASSATTTVGTEAFF
TRBJ2-1 TRBD1 few TRBV2 14 TGTGCCAGCCTCTCAGACAGGGGTCGCAATGAGCAGTTCTTC CASLSDRGRNEQFF
TRBJ1-5 . . TRBV25-1 15 TGTGCCAGCAGTGAGGGTACAGTCTTCAATCAGCCCCAGCATTTT CASSEGTVFNQPQHF
TRBJ2-3 . few TRBV20-1 13 TGCAGTGCTAGAGTTCCCATTCAGGATACGCAGTATTTT CSARVPIQDTQYF
TRBJ1-2 . . TRBV20-1 14 TGCAGTGCTAGGGCCTCCGCAAAGGCAGATGGCTACACCTTC CSARASAKADGYTF
TRBJ2-5 . many TRBV5-1 12 TGTGCCAGCAGTCTACTTCAAGAGACCCAGTACTTC CASSLLQETQYF
TRBJ1-5 TRBD1 few TRBV5-1 15 TGCGCCAGCAGCACAGGACAGGGATGGAATCAGCCCCAGCATTTT CASSTGQGWNQPQHF
TRBJ2-3 TRBD1 . TRBV10-3 14 TGTGCCATTAGACGACAGGGGTCACCAGATACGCAGTATTTT CAIRRQGSPDTQYF
TRBJ2-5 . few TRBV29-1 12 TGCAGCGTTGAAGGACAGGTTTTGACCCAGTACTTC CSVEGQVLTQYF
TRBJ2-1 . . TRBV27 11 TGTGCCAGCCATAGATACAATGAGCAGTTCTTC CASHRYNEQFF
TRBJ2-2 . few TRBV12-3/TRBV12-4 14 TGTGCCAGCAGTTTAGGACAGTCCACCGGGGAGCTGTTTTTT CASSLGQSTGELFF
TRBJ2-3 . few TRBV11-1 15 TGTGCCAGCAGTAGGGGAGGGGGGAGCACAGATACGCAGTATTTT CASSRGGGSTDTQYF
TRBJ1-2 . . TRBV4-2 14 TGTGCCAGCAGCCAAGCCATGGAGCGCTATGGCTACACCTTC CASSQAMERYGYTF
TRBJ1-2 . few TRBV5-5 13 TGTGCCAGCAGCTTAAAAACGACTATGGGCTACACCTTC CASSLKTTMGYTF
TRBJ2-5 . . TRBV6-5 13 TGTGCCAGCAGTCGATGGGGCACGGAGACCCAGTACTTC CASSRWGTETQYF
TRBJ1-1 . . TRBV10-3 14 TGTGCCATCAGTGAGAAACCCAGGGTGGGTGAAGCTTTCTTT CAISEKPRVGEAFF
TRBJ2-5 TRBD2 . TRBV12-3/TRBV12-4 16 TGTGCCAGCAGTTTGGGACTAGCGGGTAACGGGGAGACCCAGTACTTC CASSLGLAGNGETQYF
TRBJ2-1 TRBD2 few TRBV6-2/TRBV6-3 17 TGTGCCAGCAGTTCCACCATCAAGCGGGGGGGCCTCTATGAGCAGTTCTTC CASSSTIKRGGLYEQFF
TRBJ2-5 . . TRBV7-2 14 TGTGCCAGCAGCTTCGTCGCTCTAGCAGAGACCCAGTACTTC CASSFVALAETQYF
TRBJ1-1 . . TRBV27 12 TGTGCCAGCAGTACCTCCGGGGTACGGGCTTTCTTT CASSTSGVRAFF
TRBJ1-1 . . TRBV20-1 16 TGCAGTGCTAGGAAGCGGGGGGCGGTCCCAAACACTGAAGCTTTCTTT CSARKRGAVPNTEAFF
TRBJ1-2 . many TRBV29-1 17 TGCAGCGTTGATAGAGCCTATGGTCTTGATTCGGGATGGGGCTACACCTTC CSVDRAYGLDSGWGYTF
TRBJ2-1 . . TRBV27 14 TGTGCCAGCAGTTTAAGGGCCGGGATCAATGAGCAGTTCTTC CASSLRAGINEQFF
TRBJ2-5 TRBD1 few TRBV7-2 15 TGTGCCAGCAGCCTAAACAGGGACAGGGAAGAGACCCAGTACTTC CASSLNRDREETQYF
TRBJ1-1 . . TRBV18 14 TGTGCCAGCTCACCGGACCCATCGAACACTGAAGCTTTCTTT CASSPDPSNTEAFF
TRBJ1-2 . . TRBV15 15 TGTGCCACCAGGATAAGGACAGCCAATAACTATGGCTACACCTTC CATRIRTANNYGYTF
TRBJ1-1 TRBD1 once TRBV5-5 15 TGTGCCAGCAGCCCCCGGGACAGACAGAACACTGAAGCTTTCTTT CASSPRDRQNTEAFF
TRBJ2-3 . . TRBV9 16 TGTGCCAGCAGCCCAGTTGGTGGACTACTAACAGATACGCAGTATTTT CASSPVGGLLTDTQYF
TRBJ1-2 TRBD1 few TRBV14 14 TGTGCCAGCAGCCCCTCGAGGGACAGCTATGGCTACACCTTC CASSPSRDSYGYTF
TRBJ1-2 . few TRBV9 18 TGTGCCAGCAGCGCTCGGAGACAGGCCCCGGCGCTAAACTATGGCTACACCTTC CASSARRQAPALNYGYTF
TRBJ1-2 . few TRBV20-1 13 TGCAGTGCTCCGAGGGGCGGGAACTATGGCTACACCTTC CSAPRGGNYGYTF
TRBJ2-5 . . TRBV7-8 15 TGTGCCAACAGCTTAGGTTCGCAGAGTCAAGAGACCCAGTACTTC CANSLGSQSQETQYF
TRBJ1-1 . . TRBV25-1 15 TGTGCCAGCAGTGATGGGGGCGGGGAACCTAAGGGGGCTTTCTTT CASSDGGGEPKGAFF
TRBJ2-5 . . TRBV29-1 14 TGCAGCGTTGTTGGGTTCCAGGCTGAAGAGACCCAGTACTTC CSVVGFQAEETQYF
TRBJ2-1 TRBD2 . TRBV6-6 17 TGTGCCAGCAGTCCTAAACTAGCGGGGACTAACTACAATGAGCAGTTCTTC CASSPKLAGTNYNEQFF
TRBJ2-4 . . TRBV7-9 14 TGTGCCAGCAGCTTACTTGACCCTCGGAACATTCAGTACTTC CASSLLDPRNIQYF
TRBJ1-2 . . TRBV5-5 14 TGTGCCAGCAGCATTCCGGACAGTCTAAGGGGCTACACCTTC CASSIPDSLRGYTF
TRBJ1-1 . few TRBV7-2 13 TGTGCCAGCAGCTTAGCGCAGTACACTGAAGCTTTCTTT CASSLAQYTEAFF
TRBJ2-5 TRBD1 few TRBV12-3/TRBV12-4 13 TGTGCCAGCAGTGACAGGGGGCGAGAGACCCAGTACTTC CASSDRGRETQYF
TRBJ1-6 . . TRBV7-2 12 TGTGCCAGCAGGGGATTGTCAAACCCCCTCCACTTT CASRGLSNPLHF